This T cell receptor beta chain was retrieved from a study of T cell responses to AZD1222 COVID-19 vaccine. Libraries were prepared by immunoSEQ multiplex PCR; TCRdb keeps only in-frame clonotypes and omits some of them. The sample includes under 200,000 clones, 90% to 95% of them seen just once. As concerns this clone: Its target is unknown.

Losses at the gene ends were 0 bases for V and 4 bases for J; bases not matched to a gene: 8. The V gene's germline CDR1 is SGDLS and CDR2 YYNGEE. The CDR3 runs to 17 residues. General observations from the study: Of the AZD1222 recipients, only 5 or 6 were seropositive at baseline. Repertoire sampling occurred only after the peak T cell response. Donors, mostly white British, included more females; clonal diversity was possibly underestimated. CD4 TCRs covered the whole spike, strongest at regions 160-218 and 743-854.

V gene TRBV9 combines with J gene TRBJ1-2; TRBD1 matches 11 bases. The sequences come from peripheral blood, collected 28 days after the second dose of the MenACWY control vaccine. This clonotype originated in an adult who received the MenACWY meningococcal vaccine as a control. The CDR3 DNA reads TGTGCCAGCAGCGTAGGAGGGCGGACAGGGGGCGTCTATGGCTACACCTTC. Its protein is CASSVGGRTGGVYGYTF.